Below are 27 T cell receptor beta chains sequenced from a single sample in a study of T cells in Graves' hyperthyroidism and ophthalmopathy. Amplified regions were TCR beta CDR3 sequences from RNA transcripts. During a first-round RT-PCR of the TCR CDR3, the HTBI primer set was used. Each CDR3 protein is one row after TCRdb ran MiXCR on the multiplex PCR reads. The sample records 600,000 to 900,000 distinct CDR3 sequences, 15% to 20% being singletons. Sequencing input: blood. The receptors here all came from a man aged 18 to 29 with Graves' hyperthyroidism.

The table lists this clonotype with a few counts. The V gene is TRBV5-6, the J gene TRBJ2-5; 8 bases are a match to TRBD1. The CDR3 covers 13 residues. Per the germline V gene, CDR1 is SGHDT and CDR2 is YYEEEE. Trimming removed 7 bases from V and 3 bases from J; junction bases left unmatched: 5. CDR3 in amino acids: CASGQGREETQYF. In nucleotides, the CDR3 is TGTGCCAGCGGACAGGGCCGGGAAGAGACCCAGTACTTC.

This clonotype came up a few times. The V and J genes are TRBV27 and TRBJ2-2; perhaps TRBD2 as D (6 bases). V lost 3 bases, J lost 5 bases, and 10 bases lay in between. CDR1 is MNHEY and CDR2 is SMNVEV in the germline V gene (reference sequence). The CDR3 consists of 14 residues. The CDR3 nucleotides read TGTGCCAGCAGTTTTGGCGGGGAAACCGGGGAGCTGTTTTTT. The encoded protein is CASSFGGETGELFF.

With regard to this clonotype: A clone one base away is much larger, so this may be a read error. The gene calls are TRBV28 and TRBJ1-1; 8 nucleotides line up with TRBD1. From germline, CDR1 is MDHEN and CDR2 SYDVKM. J was trimmed by 7 bases and V by 8 bases; bases with no gene match: 3. The CDR3 loop spans 11 amino acids. The CDR3 sequence: CASGQGDEAFF. The CDR3 bases are TGTGCCAGCGGACAGGGAGATGAAGCTTTCTTT. Together with reference TRBV28 and TRBJ1-1, the CDR3 gives the full variable domain: DVKVTQSSRYLVKRTGEKVFLECVQDMDHENMFWYRQDPGLGLRLIYFSYDVKMKEKGDIPEGYSVSREKKERFSLILESASTNQTSMYLCASGQGDEAFFGQGTRLTVV.

This clonotype was seen only a few times. The chain has TRBV14 and TRBJ1-1, with D unresolved. The V gene lost 1 base and the J gene lost 2 bases, with 11 bases spanning the gap. The CDR3 is made up of 15 amino acids. Germline lookup yields CDR1 SGHDN and CDR2 FVKESK. The CDR3 loop is CASSQVPPGNTEAFF. CDR3 bases: TGTGCCAGCAGCCAAGTCCCCCCAGGAAACACTGAAGCTTTCTTT.

This clonotype has a single count. The chain combines TRBV6-1 with TRBJ2-3; the D gene is possibly TRBD2 (6 bases). Germline loops: CDR1 MNHNS, CDR2 SASEGT. The CDR3 is made up of 15 amino acids. Trimming took off 3 bases at V and 3 bases at J, with 13 bases between the two ends. The CDR3 region is CASSDFFGSTDTQYF. The DNA of the CDR3 is TGTGCCAGCAGTGATTTTTTCGGGAGTACAGATACGCAGTATTTT.

At least ten counts were recorded for this clonotype. The chain uses TRBV7-2 and TRBJ2-1; 8 bases match TRBD2. The CDR3 is 16 amino acids. The germline CDR1 and CDR2 sequences are SGHTA and FQGNSA. J was trimmed by 3 bases and V by 1 base; bases with no gene match: 5. The CDR3 bases are TGTGCCAGCAGCTTAGGTCGCGGGAGGATCTACAATGAGCAGTTCTTC. It specifies CASSLGRGRIYNEQFF. The variable domain in full, completed from reference TRBV7-2 and TRBJ2-1, reads GAGVSQSPSNKVTEKGKDVELRCDPISGHTALYWYRQSLGQGLEFLIYFQGNSAPDKSGLPSDRFSAERTGGSVSTLTIQRTQQEDSAVYLCASSLGRGRIYNEQFFGPGTRLTVL.

Only a few counts were recorded for this clonotype. The V and J genes are TRBV11-2 and TRBJ2-1; unclear D gene. Germline values: CDR1 SGHAT, CDR2 FQNNGV. V lost 1 base, J lost 4 bases, and 17 bases lay in between. The CDR3 length is 17 residues. The CDR3 protein is CASSLGVSHLRYNEQFF. The CDR3 nucleotides are TGTGCCAGCAGCTTAGGGGTGTCCCACCTTAGATACAATGAGCAGTTCTTC.

On this clonotype itself: No conserved phenylalanine or tryptophan is present at the end of the CDR3, so a read error is the likely explanation. This chain uses TRBV29-1 with TRBJ2-2; a possible D gene is TRBD2 (5 bases). V lost 4 bases to trimming and J lost 0 bases, with 12 bases between them. CDR1 and CDR2 from the germline V gene are SQVTM and ANQGSEA. The CDR3 runs 15 residues. Here the CDR3 reads CSVAGSGANTGELFS. The CDR3 DNA reads as TGCAGCGTTGCGGGGAGCGGTGCGAACACCGGGGAGCTGTTTTCT.

This clonotype was detected many times. The chain combines TRBV28 with TRBJ1-6, with D perhaps TRBD1 (5 bases). CDR3 length: 16 amino acids. V was clipped by 4 bases and J by 0 bases, with 10 bases between them. Germline CDR1 MDHEN, CDR2 SYDVKM. CDR3 DNA sequence: TGTGCCAGCAGTTCCGTGGGGGACTCCTATAATTCACCCCTCCACTTT. Translation: CASSSVGDSYNSPLHF.

This clonotype was seen at least ten times. This chain joins TRBV12-3 or TRBV12-4 and TRBJ2-1, with 8 bases that match TRBD2. The ends lost 5 bases at V and 3 bases at J; junction bases unmatched: 6. This CDR3 is 15 amino acids long. The CDR3 here is CASSQRERVYNEQFF. As DNA, the CDR3 is TGTGCCAGCAGTCAGCGGGAGAGGGTCTACAATGAGCAGTTCTTC.

Turning to this clonotype: One end of the junction fails to match germline, which may point to a read error. The chain joins TRBV9 to TRBJ1-1; a possible D gene is TRBD1 (5 bases). Germline V gene lookup returns CDR1 SGDLS and CDR2 YYNGEE. The CDR3 length is 14 residues. The CDR3: CASSVVPTGTEAFF. The DNA for the CDR3 is TGTGCCAGCAGCGTAGTACCGACCGGGACTGAGGCTTTCTTT.

This clonotype came up many times. The chain uses TRBV7-8 and TRBJ2-1, with TRBD1 matching 10 bases. The CDR3 is 14 residues long. With 4 bases clipped from V and 8 bases from J, the junction kept 5 bases outside the gene matches. Germline-derived CDR1 and CDR2 are SGHVS and FQNEAQ. The CDR3 coding sequence is TGTGCCAGCAGCTCCAGGGACAGGGGCGATGAGCAGTTCTTC. Translating it yields CASSSRDRGDEQFF.

V gene TRBV9 combines with J gene TRBJ1-1; TRBD1 is a possible D gene (6 bases). CDR1 SGDLS and CDR2 YYNGEE come from the germline V gene. CDR3 size: 15 residues. The V and J ends lost 3 bases and 1 base respectively, with 13 bases between them. In DNA, the CDR3 is TGTGCCAGCAGCGCCGAGACAGGCGGGAACACTGAAGCTTTCTTT. As protein: CASSAETGGNTEAFF.

The V and J genes are TRBV20-1 and TRBJ2-5; D may be TRBD1 or TRBD2 (7 bases each). Germline V gene data show CDR1 as DFQATT and CDR2 as SNEGSKA (reference sequence). This CDR3 is built from 15 residues. V was trimmed by 8 bases and J by 5 bases, leaving 24 bases between them. CDR3 nucleotide sequence: TGCAGTCCAGGGGGGGCTAGCGGAATCGGGGAGACCCAGTACTTC. It codes for CSPGGASGIGETQYF.

The V call is TRBV19, the J call TRBJ2-1, with 13 positions matching TRBD2. V was clipped by 10 bases and J by 5 bases; unmatched bases: 5. The CDR3 loop spans 14 amino acids. CDR1 is LNHDA, CDR2 SQIVND, per germline (reference sequence). CDR3 residues: CATLGLAGDNEQFF. The CDR3 nucleotides read TGTGCCACCCTAGGACTAGCGGGAGACAATGAGCAGTTCTTC.

This clonotype was picked up a small number of times. The chain carries TRBV20-1 and TRBJ1-4; no clear D gene. This CDR3 is 14 amino acids long. The V gene lost 3 bases and the J gene lost 8 bases, with 16 bases spanning the gap. Per germline, CDR1 DFQATT and CDR2 SNEGSKA (reference sequence). The CDR3 nucleotides are TGCAGTGCTAGTTTGGGGTTCGGTGAGGAAAAACTGTTTTTT. Amino acid sequence: CSASLGFGEEKLFF.

The table lists this clonotype with many counts. The chain employs TRBV6-2 or TRBV6-3 and TRBJ1-5; a possible D gene is TRBD1 (6 bases). There are 19 residues in the CDR3. Germline V gene data show CDR1 as MNHEY and CDR2 as SVGEGT. V lost 1 base, J lost 6 bases, and 25 bases lay in between. DNA for the CDR3: TGTGCCAGCAGTTACTACGGACCCAGAGGATCACTACAGGGTCAGCCCCAGCATTTT. This encodes CASSYYGPRGSLQGQPQHF.

CDR3 sequence: CASSPEHIGSNQPQHF. The DNA of the CDR3 is TGTGCCAGCAGCCCCGAACACATAGGAAGCAATCAGCCCCAGCATTTT. The chain has TRBV6-4 and TRBJ1-5; D unresolved. Germline CDR1 reads MRHNA; CDR2 reads SNTAGT. V lost 6 bases, J lost 1 base, and 16 bases lay in between. The CDR3 sequence is 16 residues long.

This clonotype came up a few times. For the CDR3, the DNA is TGTGCCAGCAGCGTAGAGCCGGGGTATGGCTACACCTTC. Protein: CASSVEPGYGYTF. The chain combines TRBV9 with TRBJ1-2, with unresolved D. Germline V gives CDR1 SGDLS, CDR2 YYNGEE. This CDR3 is built from 13 residues. The V end was cut by 0 bases, the J end by 5 bases, with 8 bases between.

In its sample, this clonotype was seen a few times. The rearrangement links TRBV6-1 to TRBJ2-2; 8 bases align to TRBD2. There are 15 residues in the CDR3. Germline V lookup: CDR1 MNHNS, CDR2 SASEGT. Losses at the gene ends were 4 bases for V and 7 bases for J; bases not matched to a gene: 8. The CDR3 protein is CASSALGRGGGELFF. The CDR3 region has the DNA TGTGCCAGCAGTGCCCTGGGCCGGGGGGGCGGGGAGCTGTTTTTT.

This clonotype was counted ten times or more. V and J are TRBV7-2 and TRBJ2-7, with 9 positions matching TRBD2. CDR1 is SGHTA, CDR2 FQGNSA, per germline. The CDR3 consists of 14 residues. Germline trimming cut 6 bases from V and 5 bases from J; bases unmatched to any gene: 8. DNA for the CDR3: TGTGCCAGCAGTTCTTTAGCGGGAGCAGACGAGCAGTACTTC. Translation gives CASSSLAGADEQYF. Full variable domain (remainder filled in from reference TRBV7-2 and TRBJ2-7): GAGVSQSPSNKVTEKGKDVELRCDPISGHTALYWYRQSLGQGLEFLIYFQGNSAPDKSGLPSDRFSAERTGGSVSTLTIQRTQQEDSAVYLCASSSLAGADEQYFGPGTRLTVT.

J is TRBJ2-5 and V is TRBV28; D ambiguous. The V end was cut by 6 bases, the J end by 6 bases, with 14 bases between. Germline assignment: CDR1 MDHEN and CDR2 SYDVKM. The length of the CDR3 is 13 residues. The CDR3 loop reads CASSLKRGKTQYF. The CDR3 nucleotides are TGTGCCAGCAGCCTCAAACGTGGGAAGACCCAGTACTTC.

This clonotype was detected a few times. The gene calls are TRBV19 and TRBJ1-4; perhaps TRBD1 as D (6 bases). Looked up from germline, CDR1 is LNHDA and CDR2 is SQIVND (reference sequence). V shed 5 bases and J shed 0 bases, with 22 bases lying between them. The CDR3 has 19 amino acids. For the CDR3, the DNA is TGTGCCAGTAGTTCCCCCGGGACACACAGACGTGCAACTAATGAAAAACTGTTTTTT. This gives the protein CASSSPGTHRRATNEKLFF.

The chain uses TRBV12-3 or TRBV12-4 and TRBJ2-7; 13 bases are shared with TRBD2. The V gene end was trimmed by 7 bases and the J gene end by 7 bases; junction bases not matched to a gene: 4. The CDR3 runs to 13 residues. The chain's CDR3 is CASTQGLAGEQYF. The CDR3 bases are TGTGCCAGCACCCAGGGACTAGCGGGAGAGCAGTACTTC.

The V call is TRBV20-1, the J call TRBJ1-1; maybe TRBD1 (5 bases). The germline V gene has CDR1 DFQATT and CDR2 SNEGSKA (reference sequence). The ends were cut back, 3 bases at V and 3 bases at J, with 17 bases in the middle. CDR3 length equals 15 residues. CDR3 loop: CSASSGTARDTEAFF. In DNA form, the CDR3 reads TGCAGTGCTAGCTCCGGGACGGCGCGCGACACTGAAGCTTTCTTT.

This clonotype was seen many times. This chain links TRBV6-1 with TRBJ1-5; TRBD1 aligns across 7 bases. The CDR3 has 20 residues. With V trimmed by 7 bases and J by 0 bases, 21 bases remained unmatched. Germline V gene sequence: CDR1 MNHNS, CDR2 SASEGT. The CDR3 bases are TGTGCCAGCACCAACTATAGTCCTGTCGACAGGGATAATAGCAATCAGCCCCAGCATTTT. Translated: CASTNYSPVDRDNSNQPQHF.

The table lists this clonotype with a few counts. The chain has TRBV7-3 and TRBJ2-7, with D possibly called TRBD1 or TRBD2 (5 bases each). The germline V gene has CDR1 SGHTA and CDR2 FQGTGA. CDR3 length: 13 amino acids. V was clipped by 5 bases and J by 5 bases, with 13 bases between them. The CDR3, as DNA: TGTGCCAGCAGCCGGGACGGTGGGAACGAGCAGTACTTC. Amino acid sequence: CASSRDGGNEQYF.